A single sample gave rise to the 8 T cell receptor beta chains below, sequenced in a study of beta chain features in type 1 diabetes. Points from the study as a whole: Researchers report that Type 1 diabetes patients had moderately but significantly shorter TCRB CDR3s across all four CD4+ subsets.

These receptors' antigens are unknown. The whole isolated RNA underwent reverse transcription, so sequencing captured expressed TCRB transcripts. Generated by immunoSEQ multiplex PCR, the TCRdb table keeps only in-frame clones and is missing some. This table holds some 160,000 clones, 8% to 9.5% found once. The sample taken for sequencing was central memory CD4+ T cells from blood. These receptors all come from a woman between 18 and 30 years old with type 1 diabetes.

This clone was counted a few times. The rearrangement uses TRBV5-4 and TRBJ2-7; D uncertain. This CDR3 region has 13 residues. CDR1 is SGHNT, CDR2 YYREEE, per germline (reference sequence). Trimming pared 0 bases from V and 0 bases from J, leaving 4 bases between. The CDR3, as DNA: TGTGCCAGCAGCTTGGAACTCTCCTACGAGCAGTACTTC. This encodes CASSLELSYEQYF.

The rearrangement uses TRBV7-9 and TRBJ2-5; D gene unclear. Trimming stripped 1 base from V and 4 bases from J, with 10 bases between. Looked up from germline, CDR1 is SEHNR and CDR2 is FQNEAQ (reference sequence). CDR3 size: 14 residues. CDR3 nucleotides: TGTGCCAGCAGCTTAGGGAGCAACGCAGAGACCCAGTACTTC. This encodes CASSLGSNAETQYF.

This clone was seen only a few times. DNA for the CDR3: TGTGCCAGCTCACCCCCACAGCCCTACAATGAGCAGTTCTTC. Translated: CASSPPQPYNEQFF. The V and J genes are TRBV18 and TRBJ2-1, with D unresolved. Germline V gene data show CDR1 as KGHSH and CDR2 as LQKENI. The CDR3 contains 14 residues. V lost 3 bases and J lost 2, with 8 bases in between.

This chain uses TRBV11-3 with TRBJ2-3, with D possibly TRBD2 on 5 matching bases. Trimming took off 1 base at V and 2 bases at J, with 10 bases between the two ends. In germline, CDR1 is SGHNT, CDR2 YENEEA. CDR3 length: 15 residues. The chain's CDR3 is CASSLVDGLTDTQYF. CDR3 nucleotide sequence: TGTGCCAGCAGCTTAGTCGACGGACTCACAGATACGCAGTATTTT.

The rearrangement joins TRBV4-3 to TRBJ2-1, with TRBD2 matching over 10 bases. After removal of 1 base from V and 7 bases from J, the junction contained 7 bases not matched to a gene. From germline, CDR1 is LGHNA and CDR2 YSLEER. The length of the CDR3 is 16 residues. The CDR3 coding sequence is TGCGCCAGCAGCCAAGCACCAGCGGGAGGGGTTAATGAGCAGTTCTTC. Its translation is CASSQAPAGGVNEQFF.

The V call is TRBV29-1, the J call TRBJ2-7, with 7 bases that match TRBD2. Germline V lookup: CDR1 SQVTM, CDR2 ANQGSEA. The CDR3 is 13 residues long. The J segment lost 3 bases and the V segment lost 7 bases, leaving 9 bases of the junction unmatched. For the CDR3, the DNA is TGCAGCGCCTCTGGGGGGGTAAACTACGAGCAGTACTTC. Residues: CSASGGVNYEQYF.

This chain connects TRBV4-1 to TRBJ2-1; TRBD1 aligns across 8 bases. This CDR3 is built from 16 residues. The germline V gene encodes CDR1 MGHRA and CDR2 YSYEKL. V gave up 1 base and J gave up 4 bases; unmatched junction bases: 6. CDR3 region: CASSQVAGTGYNEQFF. The CDR3 DNA reads as TGCGCCAGCAGCCAAGTCGCCGGGACAGGATACAATGAGCAGTTCTTC.

Only a few counts were recorded for this clone. The V gene is TRBV10-3, the J gene TRBJ2-1; D is perhaps TRBD2 (6 bases). CDR1 and CDR2 (germline): ENHRY, SYGVKD. CDR3 size: 11 residues. V lost 10 bases to trimming and J lost 8 bases, with 12 bases between them. The CDR3 spells CATRGSDEQFF. The CDR3 DNA reads TGTGCCACCCGGGGGTCCGATGAGCAGTTCTTC.